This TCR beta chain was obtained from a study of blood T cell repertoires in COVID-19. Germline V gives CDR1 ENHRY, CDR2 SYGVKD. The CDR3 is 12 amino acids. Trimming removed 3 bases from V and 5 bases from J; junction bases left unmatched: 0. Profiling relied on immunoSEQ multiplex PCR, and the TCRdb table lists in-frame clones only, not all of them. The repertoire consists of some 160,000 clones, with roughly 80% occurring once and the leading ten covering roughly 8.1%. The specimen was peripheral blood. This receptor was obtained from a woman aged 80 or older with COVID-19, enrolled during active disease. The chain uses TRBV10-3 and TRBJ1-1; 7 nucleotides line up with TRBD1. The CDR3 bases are TGTGCCATCAGTGACAGGGGGACTGAAGCTTTCTTT. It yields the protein CAISDRGTEAFF.